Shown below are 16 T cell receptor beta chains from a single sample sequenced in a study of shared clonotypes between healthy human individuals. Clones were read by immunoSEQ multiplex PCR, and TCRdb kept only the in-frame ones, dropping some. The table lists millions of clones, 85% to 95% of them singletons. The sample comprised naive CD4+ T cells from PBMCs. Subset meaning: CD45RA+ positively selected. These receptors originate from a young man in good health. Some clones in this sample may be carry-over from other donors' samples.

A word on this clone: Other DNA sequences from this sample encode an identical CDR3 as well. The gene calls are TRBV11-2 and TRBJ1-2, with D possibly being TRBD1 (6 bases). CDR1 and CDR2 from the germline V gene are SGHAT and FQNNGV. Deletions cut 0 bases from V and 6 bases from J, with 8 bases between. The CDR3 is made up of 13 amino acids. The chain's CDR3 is CASSLDRGDGYTF. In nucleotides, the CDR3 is TGTGCCAGCAGCTTAGACAGGGGCGATGGCTACACCTTC.

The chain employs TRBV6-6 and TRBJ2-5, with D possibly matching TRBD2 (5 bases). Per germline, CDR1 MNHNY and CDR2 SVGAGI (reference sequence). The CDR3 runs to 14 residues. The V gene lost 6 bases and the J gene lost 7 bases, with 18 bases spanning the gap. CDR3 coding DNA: TGTGCCAGCAGACTCGACTCCCGGGGTTGGACCCAGTACTTC. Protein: CASRLDSRGWTQYF.

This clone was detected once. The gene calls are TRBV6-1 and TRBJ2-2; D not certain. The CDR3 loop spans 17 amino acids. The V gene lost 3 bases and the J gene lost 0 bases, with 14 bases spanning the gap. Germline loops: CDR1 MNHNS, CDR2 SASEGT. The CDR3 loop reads CASSEDRRITNTGELFF. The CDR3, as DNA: TGTGCCAGCAGTGAGGACCGGAGAATTACGAACACCGGGGAGCTGTTTTTT.

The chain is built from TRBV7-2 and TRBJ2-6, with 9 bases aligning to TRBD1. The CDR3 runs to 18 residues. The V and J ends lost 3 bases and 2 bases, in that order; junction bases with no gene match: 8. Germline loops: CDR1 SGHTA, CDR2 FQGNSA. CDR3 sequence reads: CASSLTLQGATGANVLTF. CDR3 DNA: TGTGCCAGCAGCTTGACCCTACAGGGGGCGACTGGGGCCAACGTCCTGACTTTC.

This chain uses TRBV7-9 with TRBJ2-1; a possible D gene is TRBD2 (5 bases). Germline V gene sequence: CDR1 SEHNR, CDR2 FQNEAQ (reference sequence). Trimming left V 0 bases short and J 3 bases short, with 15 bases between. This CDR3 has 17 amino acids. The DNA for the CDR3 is TGTGCCAGCAGCTTAGCGTCTCGCGGGCCCCACTACAATGAGCAGTTCTTC. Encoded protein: CASSLASRGPHYNEQFF.

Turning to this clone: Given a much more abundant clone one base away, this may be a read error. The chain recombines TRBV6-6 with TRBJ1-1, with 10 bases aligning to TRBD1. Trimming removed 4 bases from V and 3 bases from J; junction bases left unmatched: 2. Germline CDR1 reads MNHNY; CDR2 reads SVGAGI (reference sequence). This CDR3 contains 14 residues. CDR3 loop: CASSLTGGYTEAFF. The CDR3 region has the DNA TGTGCCAGCAGTTTGACAGGGGGCTACACTGAAGCTTTCTTT.

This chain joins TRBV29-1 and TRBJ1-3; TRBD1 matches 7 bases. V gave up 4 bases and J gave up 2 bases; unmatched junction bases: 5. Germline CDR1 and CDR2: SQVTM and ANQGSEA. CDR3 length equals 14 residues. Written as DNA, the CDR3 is TGCAGCGTTGGGTTTGGACAGGCTGGAAACACCATATATTTT. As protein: CSVGFGQAGNTIYF.

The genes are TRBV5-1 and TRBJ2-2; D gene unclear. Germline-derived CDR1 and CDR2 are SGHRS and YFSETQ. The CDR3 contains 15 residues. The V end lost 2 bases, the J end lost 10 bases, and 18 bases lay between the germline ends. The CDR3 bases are TGCGCCAGCAGCTTTTCAGAACAATTAATTGAGGAGCTGTTTTTT. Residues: CASSFSEQLIEELFF.

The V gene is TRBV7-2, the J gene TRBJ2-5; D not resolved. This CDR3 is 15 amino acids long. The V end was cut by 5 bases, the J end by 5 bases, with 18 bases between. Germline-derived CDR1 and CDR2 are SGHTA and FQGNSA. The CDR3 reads CASSRAKLSFETQYF. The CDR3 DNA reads TGTGCCAGCAGCCGAGCGAAGCTTTCTTTCGAGACCCAGTACTTC.

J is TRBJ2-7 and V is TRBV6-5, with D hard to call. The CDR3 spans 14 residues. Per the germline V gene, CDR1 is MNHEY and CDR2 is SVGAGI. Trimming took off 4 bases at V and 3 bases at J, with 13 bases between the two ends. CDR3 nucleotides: TGTGCCAGCAGTTCTCGGTTGGCGGTCTACGAGCAGTACTTC. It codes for CASSSRLAVYEQYF.

The CDR3 DNA reads as TGTGCCAGCAGCCCCGAGCGGGATACCGGGGAGCTGTTTTTT. Translating gives CASSPERDTGELFF. This chain connects TRBV7-9 to TRBJ2-2, with TRBD2 matching over 7 bases. V lost 5 bases and J lost 5; bases outside the gene matches: 5. The CDR3 extends over 14 amino acids. Germline-derived CDR1 and CDR2 are SEHNR and FQNEAQ (reference sequence).

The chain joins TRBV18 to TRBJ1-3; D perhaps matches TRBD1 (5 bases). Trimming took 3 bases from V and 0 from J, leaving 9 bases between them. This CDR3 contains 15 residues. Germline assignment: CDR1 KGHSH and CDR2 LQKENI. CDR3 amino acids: CASSPDRLSGNTIYF. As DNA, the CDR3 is TGTGCCAGCTCACCTGACAGACTCTCTGGAAACACCATATATTTT.

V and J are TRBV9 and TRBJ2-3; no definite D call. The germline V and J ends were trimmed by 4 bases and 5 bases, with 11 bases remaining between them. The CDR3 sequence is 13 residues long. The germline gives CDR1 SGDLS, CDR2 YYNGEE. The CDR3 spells CASSFRQGDTQYF. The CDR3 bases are TGTGCCAGCAGCTTCCGCCAAGGAGATACGCAGTATTTT.

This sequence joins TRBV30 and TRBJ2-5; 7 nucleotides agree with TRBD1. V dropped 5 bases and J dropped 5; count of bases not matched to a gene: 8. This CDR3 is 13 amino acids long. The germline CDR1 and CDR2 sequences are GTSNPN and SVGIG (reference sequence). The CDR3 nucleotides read TGTGCCTGGGGGGACAGCTTAACGGAGACCCAGTACTTC. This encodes CAWGDSLTETQYF. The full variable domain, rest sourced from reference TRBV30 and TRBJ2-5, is SQTIHQWPATLVQPVGSPLSLECTVEGTSNPNLYWYRQAAGRGLQLLFYSVGIGQISSEVPQNLSASRPQDRQFILSSKKLLLSDSGFYLCAWGDSLTETQYFGPGTRLLVL.

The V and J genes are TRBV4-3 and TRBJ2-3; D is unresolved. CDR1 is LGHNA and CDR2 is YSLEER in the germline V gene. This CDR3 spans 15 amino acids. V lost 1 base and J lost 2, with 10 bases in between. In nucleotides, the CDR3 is TGCGCCAGCAGCCAAGGAGGTTCGATCACAGATACGCAGTATTTT. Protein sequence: CASSQGGSITDTQYF.

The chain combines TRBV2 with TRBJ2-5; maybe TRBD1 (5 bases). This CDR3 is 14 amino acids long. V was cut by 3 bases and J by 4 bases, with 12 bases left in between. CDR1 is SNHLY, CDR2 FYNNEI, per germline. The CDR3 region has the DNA TGTGCCAGCAGTGAGTACCAGGGCGGAGAGACCCAGTACTTC. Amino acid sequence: CASSEYQGGETQYF.